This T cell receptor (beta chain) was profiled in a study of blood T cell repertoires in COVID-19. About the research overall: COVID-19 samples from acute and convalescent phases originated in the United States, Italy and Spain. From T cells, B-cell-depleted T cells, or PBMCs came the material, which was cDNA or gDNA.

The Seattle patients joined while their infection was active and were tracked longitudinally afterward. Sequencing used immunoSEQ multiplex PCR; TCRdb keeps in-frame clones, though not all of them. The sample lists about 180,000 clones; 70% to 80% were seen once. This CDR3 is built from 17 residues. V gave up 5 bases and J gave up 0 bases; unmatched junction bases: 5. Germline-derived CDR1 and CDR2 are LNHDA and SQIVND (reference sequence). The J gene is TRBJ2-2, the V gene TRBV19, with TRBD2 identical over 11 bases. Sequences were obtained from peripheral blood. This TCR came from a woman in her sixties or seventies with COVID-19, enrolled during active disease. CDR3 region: CASSSRLAGSNTGELFF. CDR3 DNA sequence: TGTGCCAGTAGTTCCAGACTAGCGGGATCGAACACCGGGGAGCTGTTTTTT.